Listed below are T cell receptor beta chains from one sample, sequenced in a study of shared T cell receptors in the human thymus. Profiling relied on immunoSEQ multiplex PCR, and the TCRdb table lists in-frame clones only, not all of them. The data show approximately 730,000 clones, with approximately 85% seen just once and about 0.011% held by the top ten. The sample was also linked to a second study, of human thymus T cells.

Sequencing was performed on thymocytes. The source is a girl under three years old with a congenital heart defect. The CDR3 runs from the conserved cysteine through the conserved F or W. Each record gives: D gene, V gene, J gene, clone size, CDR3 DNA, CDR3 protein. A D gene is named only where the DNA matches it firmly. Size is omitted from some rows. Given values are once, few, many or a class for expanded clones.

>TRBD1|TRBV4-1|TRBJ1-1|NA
TGCGCCAGCAGCCACCACACAGGGGCTAACACTGAAGCTTTCTTT
CASSHHTGANTEAFF
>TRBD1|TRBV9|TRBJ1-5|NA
TGTGCCAGCAGCCGGGGACAGTTAAACCAGCCCCAGCATTTT
CASSRGQLNQPQHF
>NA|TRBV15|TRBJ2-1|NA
TGTGCCACCACTGGGGCACTACAGAATGAGCAGTTCTTC
CATTGALQNEQFF
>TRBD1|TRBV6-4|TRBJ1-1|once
TGTGCCAGCAGCCCTAGCCATAGAACAGGGGCCACTGAAGCTTTCTTT
CASSPSHRTGATEAFF
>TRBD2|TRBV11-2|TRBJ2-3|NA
TGTGCCAGCAGCTTTCAGGGACTAACGCAGTATTTT
CASSFQGLTQYF
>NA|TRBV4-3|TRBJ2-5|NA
TGCGCCAGCAGCCCGACAGCCGCCGGGACCCAGTACTTC
CASSPTAAGTQYF
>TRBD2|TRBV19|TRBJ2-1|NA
TGTGCCAGCCAAGCTCCACTAGCGGGGGGCCAACACAATGAGCAGTTCTTC
CASQAPLAGGQHNEQFF
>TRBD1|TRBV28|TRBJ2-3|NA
TGTGCCAGCAGGCCCGGGACAGGTGACGATACGCAGTATTTT
CASRPGTGDDTQYF
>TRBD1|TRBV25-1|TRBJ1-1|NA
TGTGCCAGCAGTGCCGCACCGGACAGGGGATGGACTGAAGCTTTCTTT
CASSAAPDRGWTEAFF
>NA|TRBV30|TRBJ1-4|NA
TGTGCCTGGAGGAACCTACGCGGGGGGATCAGGGTCCCCGAAAAACTGTTTTTT
CAWRNLRGGIRVPEKLFF
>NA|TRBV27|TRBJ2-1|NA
TGTGCCAGCACCTTTATCCCAGGCGCACATGAGCAGTTCTTC
CASTFIPGAHEQFF
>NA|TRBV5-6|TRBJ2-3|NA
TGTGCCAGCAGCTTGGGACCGGACAGCCACACAGATACGCAGTATTTT
CASSLGPDSHTDTQYF
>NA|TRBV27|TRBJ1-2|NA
TGTGCCAGCAGGCGGACAGACTTAAACTATGGCTACACCTTC
CASRRTDLNYGYTF
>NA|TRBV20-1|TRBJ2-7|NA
TGCAGTGCGAAACAGGCGTCCGAGCAGTACTTC
CSAKQASEQYF
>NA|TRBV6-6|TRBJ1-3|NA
TGTGCCAGCAGTTACGTACGGGACTCTGGAAACACCATATATTTT
CASSYVRDSGNTIYF
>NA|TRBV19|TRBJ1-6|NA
TGTGCCAGTAGGAGCATTCTTGGGCATTCACCCCTCCACTTT
CASRSILGHSPLHF
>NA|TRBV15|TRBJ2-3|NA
TGTGCCACCAGCAGGACAGGCCCAATTCGAGATACGCAGTATTTT
CATSRTGPIRDTQYF
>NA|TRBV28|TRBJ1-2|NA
TGTGCCAGCAGTACGGAACAGGAGTACTATGGCTACACCTTC
CASSTEQEYYGYTF
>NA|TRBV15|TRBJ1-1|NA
TGTGCCACCAGCACCGAGAGGTCCACTGAAGCTTTCTTT
CATSTERSTEAFF
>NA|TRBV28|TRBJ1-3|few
TGTGCCAGCAGTTTATCCCCTAAGTCGGCTGGAAACACCATATATTTT
CASSLSPKSAGNTIYF
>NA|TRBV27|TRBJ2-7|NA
TGTGCCAGCAGTCCCTCGACTTTGCCCCGGGGCGAGCAGTACTTC
CASSPSTLPRGEQYF
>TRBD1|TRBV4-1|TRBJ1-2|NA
TGCGCCAGCAGCCAAGATGGGGAAGGGGTCAAGGACAGGATTAACTATGGCTACACCTTC
CASSQDGEGVKDRINYGYTF
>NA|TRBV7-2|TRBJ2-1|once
TGTGCCAGCAGCTTAAGTAATCTAGCATGGGGCAATGAGCAGTTCTTC
CASSLSNLAWGNEQFF
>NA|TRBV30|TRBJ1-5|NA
TGTGCCTGGACTGGTGCCGAGAGCAATCAGCCCCAGCATTTT
CAWTGAESNQPQHF
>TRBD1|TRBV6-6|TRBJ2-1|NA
TGTGCCAGCAGCAGGGGGACGACAGGGGGCTACAATGAGCAGTTCTTC
CASSRGTTGGYNEQFF